At least ten counts were recorded for the clone carrying this TCR beta chain. The CDR3 runs 13 residues. CDR1 SNHLY and CDR2 FYNNEI come from the germline V gene. V was pared by 1 base and J by 7 bases, with 1 base of the junction left unmatched. RNA transcripts served as the template for amplifying TCR beta CDR3 regions. The HTBI set primed first-round TCR CDR3 RT-PCR. TCRdb re-analysed the multiplex PCR reads in MiXCR, keeping a single row per CDR3 protein. This sample has about 550,000 distinct CDR3 sequences, with around 20% found just once. This record comes from a study of T cells in Graves' hyperthyroidism and ophthalmopathy.

The receptor's source is a man younger than 35 with Graves' hyperthyroidism. The chain is built from TRBV2 and TRBJ1-1; 9 bases fit TRBD1. The specimen sequenced was blood. In DNA form, the CDR3 reads TGTGCCAGCAGTGAAGGGGACAGGGTTGAAGCTTTCTTT. It encodes CASSEGDRVEAFF.